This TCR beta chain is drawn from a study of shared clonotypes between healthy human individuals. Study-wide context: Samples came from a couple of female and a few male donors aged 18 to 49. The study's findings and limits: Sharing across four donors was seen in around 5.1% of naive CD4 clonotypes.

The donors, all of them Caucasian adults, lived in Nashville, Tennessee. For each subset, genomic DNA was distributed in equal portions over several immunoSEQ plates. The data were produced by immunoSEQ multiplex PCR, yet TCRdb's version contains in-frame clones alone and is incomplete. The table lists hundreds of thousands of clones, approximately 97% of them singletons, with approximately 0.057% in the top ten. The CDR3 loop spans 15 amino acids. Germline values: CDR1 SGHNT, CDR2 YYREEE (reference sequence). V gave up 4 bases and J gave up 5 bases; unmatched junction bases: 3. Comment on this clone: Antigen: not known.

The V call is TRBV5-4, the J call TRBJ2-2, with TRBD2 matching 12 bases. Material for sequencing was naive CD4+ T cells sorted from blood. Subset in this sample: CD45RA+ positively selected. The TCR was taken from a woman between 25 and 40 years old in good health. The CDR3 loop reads CASSIGLAGTGELFF. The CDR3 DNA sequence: TGTGCCAGCAGCATTGGACTAGCGGGAACCGGGGAGCTGTTTTTT.